This T cell receptor (beta chain) was documented in a study of blood T cell repertoires in COVID-19. Study at large: Italy, Spain and the United States were the sources of the convalescent and acute COVID-19 samples. From T cells, B-cell-depleted T cells, or PBMCs came the material, which was cDNA or gDNA.

Germline V gives CDR1 SQVTM, CDR2 ANQGSEA. The length of the CDR3 is 13 residues. V was trimmed by 4 bases and J by 0 bases, leaving 9 bases between them. Per the study methods: Estimates of nucleated cell counts were drawn from the amplification of reference gene primers. Data came from immunoSEQ multiplex PCR; TCRdb stores just in-frame clones and leaves some out. The DNA was the basis for D and trimming; V, J and clone size are from that table. The sample shows 18,000 or so clones, 81% of them seen only once. This clonotype originated in a man aged 35 to 55 with active or convalescent COVID-19. The sequenced sample consisted of peripheral blood. The chain has TRBV29-1 and TRBJ1-1, with a possible D match to TRBD1 (6 bases). The chain's CDR3 is CSVGGQLNTEAFF. CDR3 coding DNA: TGCAGCGTTGGAGGACAGTTGAACACTGAAGCTTTCTTT.